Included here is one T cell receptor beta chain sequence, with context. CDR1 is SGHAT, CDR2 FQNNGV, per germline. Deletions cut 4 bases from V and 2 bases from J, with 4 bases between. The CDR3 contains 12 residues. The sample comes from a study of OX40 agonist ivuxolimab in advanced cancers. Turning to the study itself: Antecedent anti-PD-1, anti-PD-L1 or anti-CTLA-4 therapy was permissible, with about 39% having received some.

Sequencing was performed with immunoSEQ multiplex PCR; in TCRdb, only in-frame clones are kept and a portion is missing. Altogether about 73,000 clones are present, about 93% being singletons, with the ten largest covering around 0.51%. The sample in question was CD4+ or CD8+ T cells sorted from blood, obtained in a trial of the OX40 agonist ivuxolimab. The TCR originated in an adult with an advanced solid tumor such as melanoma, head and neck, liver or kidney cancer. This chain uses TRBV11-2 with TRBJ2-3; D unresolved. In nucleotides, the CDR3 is TGTGCCAGCAGCTCAGACACAGATACGCAGTATTTT. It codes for CASSSDTDTQYF.